Presented here are 26 T cell receptor beta chains from one specimen sequenced in a study of blood T cell repertoires in COVID-19. The method was immunoSEQ multiplex PCR; TCRdb's version includes in-frame clones alone and lacks a portion of them. The table lists 220,000 or so clones, approximately 81% of them singletons. The specimen was peripheral blood. The source is a man aged 30 to 45 with active or convalescent COVID-19.

The CDR3 reads CASSPNRYRDEAFF. The DNA for the CDR3 is TGTGCCAGCTCACCAAACAGGTATAGGGATGAAGCTTTCTTT. The chain joins TRBV18 to TRBJ1-1; D might be TRBD1 (5 bases). Germline CDR1 and CDR2: KGHSH and LQKENI. The CDR3 is 14 amino acids. V was trimmed by 2 bases and J by 7 bases, leaving 14 bases between them.

The chain uses TRBV6-1 and TRBJ1-4, with no clear D. V was cut by 1 base and J by 8 bases, with 11 bases left in between. In germline, CDR1 is MNHNS, CDR2 SASEGT. This CDR3 region has 14 residues. The CDR3 here is CASSEDGQAEKLFF. The CDR3 DNA reads as TGTGCCAGCAGTGAAGACGGCCAGGCAGAAAAACTGTTTTTT.

The rearrangement joins TRBV19 to TRBJ2-7; 7 bases line up with TRBD2. The V segment lost 3 bases and the J segment 0 bases; nucleotides outside the gene matches: 5. The CDR3 extends over 15 amino acids. In germline, CDR1 is LNHDA, CDR2 SQIVND (reference sequence). The CDR3 DNA follows: TGTGCCAGTAGTATGGGGCTAGCGGACTCCTACGAGCAGTACTTC. Its translation: CASSMGLADSYEQYF.

This clone was seen only a few times. The gene calls are TRBV5-1 and TRBJ1-1; the D gene is possibly TRBD1 (6 bases). The length of the CDR3 is 15 residues. V was shortened by 4 bases and J by 5 bases, with 18 bases between the two germline ends. The germline V gene has CDR1 SGHRS and CDR2 YFSETQ. The CDR3 DNA follows: TGCGCCAGCAGCGCCAGAGATGGGGGCCGGACTGAAGCTTTCTTT. Translation gives CASSARDGGRTEAFF. The complete variable domain, with remaining parts taken from reference TRBV5-1 and TRBJ1-1, reads KAGVTQTPRYLIKTRGQQVTLSCSPISGHRSVSWYQQTPGQGLQFLFEYFSETQRNKGNFPGRFSGRQFSNSRSEMNVSTLELGDSALYLCASSARDGGRTEAFFGQGTRLTVV.

The chain employs TRBV30 and TRBJ1-4, with a possible D match to TRBD1 (5 bases). Between the trimmed V and J ends, which lost 5 bases and 8 bases, there was a span of 18 bases. Germline V CDR1 and CDR2: GTSNPN, SVGIG (reference sequence). The CDR3 totals 14 residues. CDR3 bases: TGTGCCTGGGAGGTGGGGGGTGCGGGAGAAAAACTGTTTTTT. This encodes CAWEVGGAGEKLFF.

V is TRBV7-2 and J is TRBJ2-7; 11 bases match TRBD2. The CDR3 is 15 residues long. The germline V gene encodes CDR1 SGHTA and CDR2 FQGNSA. Unmatched junction bases numbered 7, after V lost 5 bases and J lost 4 bases. CDR3 sequence (DNA): TGTGCCAGCAGCGAAACTAGCGGGAGTTTATACGAGCAGTACTTC. Protein sequence: CASSETSGSLYEQYF.

V is TRBV5-4 and J is TRBJ2-7; 7 bases are a match to TRBD2. Germline CDR1 and CDR2: SGHNT and YYREEE (reference sequence). CDR3 length: 15 residues. The V segment lost 6 bases and the J segment 0 bases; nucleotides outside the gene matches: 9. The DNA of the CDR3 is TGTGCCAGCACCCAGGGCGGGGGTACCTCCTACGAGCAGTACTTC. Protein: CASTQGGGTSYEQYF.

V gene TRBV27 combines with J gene TRBJ1-2; maybe TRBD1 (5 bases). Between the trimmed V and J ends, which lost 3 bases and 4 bases, there was a span of 21 bases. The CDR3 extends over 17 amino acids. CDR1 MNHEY and CDR2 SMNVEV come from the germline V gene (reference sequence). Written as DNA, the CDR3 is TGTGCCAGCAGTTTGGGGCCGGAGGGTAGTCGGGGCTATGGCTACACCTTC. Translating it yields CASSLGPEGSRGYGYTF.

This clone came up once. Mismatch with germline at one junction end may stem from a read error. The V and J genes are TRBV7-7 and TRBJ2-1; 13 nucleotides match TRBD2. This CDR3 region has 15 residues. Looked up from germline, CDR1 is SSHAT and CDR2 is FNYEAQ (reference sequence). The DNA of the CDR3 is TGTGCTAGCAGCCGACTAGCGGGAGGATCGGGTGAGCAGTTCTTC. It is translated as CASSRLAGGSGEQFF.

This sequence joins TRBV7-2 and TRBJ1-1, with 7 bases that match TRBD1. Germline V gene lookup returns CDR1 SGHTA and CDR2 FQGNSA. The ends lost 3 bases at V and 0 bases at J; junction bases unmatched: 4. There are 15 residues in the CDR3. DNA of the CDR3: TGTGCCAGCAGCTTTACAGGGGCGATGAACACTGAAGCTTTCTTT. It is translated as CASSFTGAMNTEAFF.

This chain links TRBV5-1 with TRBJ1-3; 8 nucleotides line up with TRBD1. V lost 5 bases and J lost 4; bases outside the gene matches: 5. The V gene's germline CDR1 is SGHRS and CDR2 YFSETQ. There are 14 residues in the CDR3. This CDR3 reads CASRPDRAGNTIYF. In DNA, the CDR3 is TGCGCCAGCAGACCGGACAGGGCCGGAAACACCATATATTTT.

V usage is TRBV7-9 and J usage is TRBJ2-4, with 10 bases fitting TRBD1. This CDR3 spans 14 amino acids. Germline loops: CDR1 SEHNR, CDR2 FQNEAQ (reference sequence). The junction had 5 bases not matched to a gene; V was cut back by 5 bases and J by 7 bases. CDR3: CASSRPGQGNIQYF. DNA for the CDR3: TGTGCCAGCAGCCGACCGGGACAGGGGAACATTCAGTACTTC.

The chain has TRBV5-1 and TRBJ2-1; TRBD1 is a possible D gene (5 bases). Trimming pared 2 bases from V and 8 bases from J, leaving 17 bases between. The CDR3 has 15 residues. The germline V gene has CDR1 SGHRS and CDR2 YFSETQ. In DNA form, the CDR3 reads TGCGCCAGCAGCTTTGCCGGACAAGGCATGGATGAGCAGTTCTTC. Translating it yields CASSFAGQGMDEQFF. Full variable domain (rest looked up from reference TRBV5-1 and TRBJ2-1): KAGVTQTPRYLIKTRGQQVTLSCSPISGHRSVSWYQQTPGQGLQFLFEYFSETQRNKGNFPGRFSGRQFSNSRSEMNVSTLELGDSALYLCASSFAGQGMDEQFFGPGTRLTVL.

The chain recombines TRBV28 with TRBJ1-1; weak D call: TRBD1 (6 bases). V gave up 5 bases and J gave up 4 bases, with 17 bases separating them. The V gene's germline CDR1 is MDHEN and CDR2 SYDVKM. The CDR3 has 15 residues. DNA of the CDR3: TGTGCCAGCAGTCCACGCAACAGGGCGGGCACTGAAGCTTTCTTT. It codes for CASSPRNRAGTEAFF.

As for this clone: Distinct nucleotide sequences in the sample also encode this CDR3. The rearrangement uses TRBV7-2 and TRBJ2-7; D is perhaps TRBD1 (6 bases). The CDR3 length is 14 residues. V was pared by 1 base and J by 0 bases, with 7 bases between. Per germline, CDR1 SGHTA and CDR2 FQGNSA. As DNA, the CDR3 is TGTGCCAGCAGCTTAGGGGGGCGCTCCTACGAGCAGTACTTC. The encoded protein is CASSLGGRSYEQYF.

This clone appeared a few times. The chain uses TRBV28 and TRBJ1-6; TRBD1 agrees at 8 bases. CDR3 length: 16 amino acids. The germline V gene encodes CDR1 MDHEN and CDR2 SYDVKM. V shed 5 bases, J shed 10 bases, and the junction held 13 bases outside the gene matches. CDR3 DNA: TGTGCCAGCAGTCTTGGGTCTACAGGGGGACGATCACCCCTCCACTTT. This codes for CASSLGSTGGRSPLHF.

In nucleotides, the CDR3 is TGTGCCAGCAGTTTATTCCTGGGGGGAGACAGCAACTACTATGGCTACACCTTC. Protein: CASSLFLGGDSNYYGYTF. The genes are TRBV28 and TRBJ1-2, with a weak D call TRBD1 (5 bases). The CDR3 runs to 18 residues. V was shortened by 1 base and J by 3 bases, with 21 bases between the two germline ends. Germline V CDR1 and CDR2: MDHEN, SYDVKM.

The V gene is TRBV4-1, the J gene TRBJ2-1; TRBD2 matches at 10 bases. Germline loops: CDR1 MGHRA, CDR2 YSYEKL. This CDR3 comprises 16 residues. The trim removed 0 bases at V and 9 bases at J, leaving 8 bases unmatched. The CDR3 DNA sequence: TGCGCCAGCAGCCAAGAGCAGCGGGGGGGCCTCAGTGAGCAGTTCTTC. It specifies CASSQEQRGGLSEQFF.

The V gene is TRBV5-1, the J gene TRBJ2-7, with a tentative D call TRBD2 (5 bases). V lost 0 bases and J 2 bases, leaving 9 bases between the germline ends. The germline V gene encodes CDR1 SGHRS and CDR2 YFSETQ. The CDR3 is made up of 14 amino acids. The CDR3 DNA sequence: TGCGCCAGCAGCTTGGCCGTGGGAGCCTACGAGCAGTACTTC. Translation: CASSLAVGAYEQYF.

The chain has TRBV7-3 and TRBJ2-4, with D hard to call. V lost 5 bases, J lost 1 base, and 6 bases lay in between. Germline V gene data show CDR1 as SGHTA and CDR2 as FQGTGA. This CDR3 region has 13 residues. The CDR3 DNA is TGTGCCAGCAGCCCCGGGGCCAAAAACATTCAGTACTTC. Translation: CASSPGAKNIQYF.

The DNA for the CDR3 is TGTGCCAGCAGTTTACTGGCTAGCGGGGGGAACGAGCAGTACTTC. Protein product: CASSLLASGGNEQYF. The genes are TRBV27 and TRBJ2-7, with TRBD2 matching over 11 bases. The CDR3 is made up of 15 amino acids. The V gene end was trimmed by 2 bases and the J gene end by 5 bases; junction bases not matched to a gene: 5. Germline CDR1 reads MNHEY; CDR2 reads SMNVEV (reference sequence).

The chain has TRBV24-1 and TRBJ2-3; 8 bases align to TRBD2. This CDR3 is 15 amino acids long. Germline V gives CDR1 KGHDR, CDR2 SFDVKD. J gave up 2 bases and V 10 bases, and 10 bases lay outside the gene matches. The CDR3 DNA is TGTGCCACTCAGACTAGCGAAAGGGACACAGATACGCAGTATTTT. Protein: CATQTSERDTDTQYF.

The chain couples TRBV19 to TRBJ1-5, with D perhaps TRBD1 (5 bases). From germline, CDR1 is LNHDA and CDR2 SQIVND (reference sequence). Trimming cost V 6 bases and J 4 bases, with 13 bases left between them. The CDR3 sequence is 14 residues long. CDR3: CASRNRGVNQPQHF. In DNA form, the CDR3 reads TGTGCCAGTAGAAATCGGGGGGTTAATCAGCCCCAGCATTTT.

The chain employs TRBV11-2 and TRBJ2-7; 7 bases are shared with TRBD1. The CDR3 totals 16 residues. From germline, CDR1 is SGHAT and CDR2 FQNNGV. Trimming removed 5 bases from V and 2 bases from J; junction bases left unmatched: 12. CDR3 residues: CASSAGQAEATYEQYF. CDR3 bases: TGTGCCAGCAGCGCAGGACAGGCCGAAGCGACCTACGAGCAGTACTTC.

The chain carries TRBV5-6 and TRBJ2-1; TRBD1 matches at 7 bases. The junction had 6 bases not matched to a gene; V was cut back by 5 bases and J by 10 bases. This CDR3 is 12 amino acids long. Looked up from germline, CDR1 is SGHDT and CDR2 is YYEEEE. The DNA of the CDR3 is TGTGCCAGCAGGAGAACACAGGGGGAGCAGTTCTTC. Amino acids: CASRRTQGEQFF.

The chain uses TRBV5-1 and TRBJ1-1; D uncertain. The germline V and J ends were trimmed by 4 bases and 3 bases, with 13 bases remaining between them. Germline V CDR1 and CDR2: SGHRS, YFSETQ. CDR3 length equals 14 residues. The DNA of the CDR3 is TGCGCCAGCAGCCCCGTCAGAGGGCACACTGAAGCTTTCTTT. Amino acids: CASSPVRGHTEAFF.